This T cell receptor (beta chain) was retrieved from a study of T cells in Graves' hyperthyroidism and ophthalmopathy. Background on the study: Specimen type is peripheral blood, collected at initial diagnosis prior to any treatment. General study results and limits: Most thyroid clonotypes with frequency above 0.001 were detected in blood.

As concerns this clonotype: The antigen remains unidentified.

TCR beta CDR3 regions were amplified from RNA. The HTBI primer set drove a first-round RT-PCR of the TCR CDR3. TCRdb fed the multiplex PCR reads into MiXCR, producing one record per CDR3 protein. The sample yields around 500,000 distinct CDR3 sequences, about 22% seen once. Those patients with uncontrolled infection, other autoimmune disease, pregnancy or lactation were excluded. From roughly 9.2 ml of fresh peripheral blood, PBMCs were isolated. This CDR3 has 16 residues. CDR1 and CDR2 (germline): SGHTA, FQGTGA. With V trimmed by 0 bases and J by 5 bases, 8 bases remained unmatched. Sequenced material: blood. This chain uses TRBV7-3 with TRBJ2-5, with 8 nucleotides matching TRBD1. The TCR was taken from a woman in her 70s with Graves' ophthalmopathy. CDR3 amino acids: CASSLTGAGGTETQYF. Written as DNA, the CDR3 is TGTGCCAGCAGCTTAACTGGGGCAGGGGGCACGGAGACCCAGTACTTC.